The 9 T cell receptor beta chains below all came from one sample that was sequenced in a study of blood T cell repertoires in COVID-19. Using immunoSEQ multiplex PCR, the repertoire was profiled, and TCRdb retains in-frame clones only, with some absent. Of roughly 84,000 clones in the sample, under 90% are singletons; the top ten hold around 12%. The sample was peripheral blood. These receptors originate from a woman aged 40 to 49 with active or convalescent COVID-19.

The chain joins TRBV5-4 to TRBJ2-3; D is unresolved. Trimming stripped 2 bases from V and 4 bases from J, with 8 bases between. The CDR3 is 13 amino acids. CDR1 is SGHNT and CDR2 is YYREEE in the germline V gene (reference sequence). CDR3 amino acids: CASSFERADTQYF. CDR3 sequence (DNA): TGTGCCAGCAGCTTTGAAAGAGCAGATACGCAGTATTTT. Based on the CDR3 plus reference TRBV5-4 and TRBJ2-3, the full variable domain is ETGVTQSPTHLIKTRGQQVTLRCSSQSGHNTVSWYQQALGQGPQFIFQYYREEENGRGNFPPRFSGLQFPNYSSELNVNALELDDSALYLCASSFERADTQYFGPGTRLTVL.

V gene TRBV6-6 combines with J gene TRBJ2-7, with D perhaps matching TRBD1 (5 bases). The CDR3 contains 14 residues. From germline, CDR1 is MNHNY and CDR2 SVGAGI (reference sequence). V was trimmed by 0 bases and J by 0 bases, leaving 6 bases between them. The CDR3 DNA follows: TGTGCCAGCAGTTACTCGACAGACTCCTACGAGCAGTACTTC. It is translated as CASSYSTDSYEQYF.

The V and J genes are TRBV7-9 and TRBJ1-2; D not resolved. V lost 5 bases, J lost 4 bases, and 8 bases lay in between. The CDR3 is made up of 12 amino acids. The germline V gene encodes CDR1 SEHNR and CDR2 FQNEAQ (reference sequence). CDR3 in DNA: TGTGCCAGCAGCCCCGGGAGCTATGGCTACACCTTC. This translates into CASSPGSYGYTF.

The chain combines TRBV2 with TRBJ2-5; D might be TRBD2 (6 bases). The CDR3 runs to 15 residues. The ends were cut back, 4 bases at V and 5 bases at J, with 17 bases in the middle. CDR1 and CDR2 from the germline V gene are SNHLY and FYNNEI. This chain's CDR3 is CASSGSSGGLETQYF. CDR3 bases: TGTGCCAGCAGTGGCAGTAGCGGTGGTTTGGAGACCCAGTACTTC.

The chain employs TRBV2 and TRBJ1-2, with D tentatively TRBD1 (6 bases). The ends were cut back, 6 bases at V and 6 bases at J, with 14 bases in the middle. CDR3 size: 13 residues. CDR1 is SNHLY, CDR2 FYNNEI, per germline. The CDR3: CASRRSTGNGYTF. The CDR3, as DNA: TGTGCCAGCAGAAGATCTACAGGGAATGGCTACACCTTC.

The chain employs TRBV10-3 and TRBJ2-1; a possible D gene is TRBD1 (6 bases). CDR1 is ENHRY, CDR2 SYGVKD, per germline. V was clipped by 4 bases and J by 2 bases, with 15 bases between them. The CDR3 loop spans 16 amino acids. CDR3 DNA: TGTGCCATCAGTGTACAGGGCCAACCTACCTACAATGAGCAGTTCTTC. Translated, it gives CAISVQGQPTYNEQFF.

V gene TRBV5-1 combines with J gene TRBJ2-5; TRBD1 is a possible D gene (7 bases). V lost 4 bases and J lost 4, with 11 bases in between. The CDR3 loop spans 13 amino acids. Germline V CDR1 and CDR2: SGHRS, YFSETQ. CDR3 loop: CASSGGTAETQYF. CDR3 DNA: TGCGCCAGCAGCGGAGGGACAGCAGAGACCCAGTACTTC.

The chain has TRBV27 and TRBJ1-5; D may be TRBD1 (5 bases). Germline assignment: CDR1 MNHEY and CDR2 SMNVEV (reference sequence). V was trimmed by 0 bases and J by 0 bases, leaving 12 bases between them. The CDR3 covers 17 residues. The CDR3 region is CASSLSGGGYSNQPQHF. The CDR3 region has the DNA TGTGCCAGCAGTTTATCCGGGGGAGGATATAGCAATCAGCCCCAGCATTTT.

This clone appeared a single time. The chain recombines TRBV5-1 with TRBJ2-1; tentative D call: TRBD2 (5 bases). The CDR3 has 13 amino acids. V was cut by 0 bases and J by 4 bases, with 5 bases left in between. CDR1 is SGHRS, CDR2 YFSETQ, per germline. CDR3 in amino acids: CASSLGGYNEQFF. The CDR3 DNA is TGCGCCAGCAGCTTGGGAGGGTACAATGAGCAGTTCTTC. The full variable domain, completed using reference TRBV5-1 and TRBJ2-1, is KAGVTQTPRYLIKTRGQQVTLSCSPISGHRSVSWYQQTPGQGLQFLFEYFSETQRNKGNFPGRFSGRQFSNSRSEMNVSTLELGDSALYLCASSLGGYNEQFFGPGTRLTVL.